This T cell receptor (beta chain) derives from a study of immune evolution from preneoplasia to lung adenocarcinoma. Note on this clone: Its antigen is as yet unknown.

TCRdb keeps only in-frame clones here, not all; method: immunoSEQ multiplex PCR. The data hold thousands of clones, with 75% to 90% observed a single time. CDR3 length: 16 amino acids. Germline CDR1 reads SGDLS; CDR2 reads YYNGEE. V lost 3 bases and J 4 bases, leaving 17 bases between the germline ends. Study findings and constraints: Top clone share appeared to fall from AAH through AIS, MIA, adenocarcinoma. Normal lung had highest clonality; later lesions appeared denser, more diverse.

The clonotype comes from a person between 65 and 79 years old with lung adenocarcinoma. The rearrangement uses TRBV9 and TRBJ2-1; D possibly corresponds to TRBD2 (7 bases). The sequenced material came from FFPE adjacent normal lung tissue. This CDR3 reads CASSGPLRGGYNEQFF. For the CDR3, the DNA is TGTGCCAGCAGCGGGCCCTTGAGGGGGGGATACAATGAGCAGTTCTTC. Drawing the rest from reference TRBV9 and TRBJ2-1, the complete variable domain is DSGVTQTPKHLITATGQRVTLRCSPRSGDLSVYWYQQSLDQGLQFLIQYYNGEERAKGNILERFSAQQFPDLHSELNLSSLELGDSALYFCASSGPLRGGYNEQFFGPGTRLTVL.